The next 17 T cell receptor beta chains were all read from a single sample in a study of T-cell memory formation after mild COVID-19. In TCRdb, the 5' RACE reads were re-called with MiXCR into one record per CDR3 protein. This table has about 13,000 distinct CDR3 sequences, around 13% appearing once. The sequenced material came from PBMCs or a T cell subset sorted from them (not recorded which). Every receptor here comes from an adult woman who had mild COVID-19 (a few samples of this study predate the infection). Cell type and time point are not known.

This clonotype was recorded only once. The rearrangement links TRBV7-2 to TRBJ2-3; 9 nucleotides agree with TRBD1. V lost 3 bases and J lost 4; bases outside the gene matches: 5. Germline CDR1 reads SGHTA; CDR2 reads FQGNSA. The length of the CDR3 is 15 residues. In DNA, the CDR3 is TGTGCCAGCAGCTTCCGCCGGGACAGGGCAGATACGCAGTATTTT. It codes for CASSFRRDRADTQYF.

V gene TRBV18 combines with J gene TRBJ2-7; D ambiguous. The germline V gene encodes CDR1 KGHSH and CDR2 LQKENI. There are 13 residues in the CDR3. The V gene lost 3 bases and the J gene lost 2 bases, with 8 bases spanning the gap. The CDR3 reads CASSPGFPYEQYF. CDR3 DNA sequence: TGTGCCAGCTCACCCGGGTTCCCCTACGAGCAGTACTTC.

This clonotype came up many times. This chain joins TRBV12-3 or TRBV12-4 and TRBJ2-7; D perhaps matches TRBD2 (5 bases). The CDR3 is 12 residues long. V lost 4 bases and J lost 4, with 8 bases in between. CDR3 residues: CASSSSGYEQYF. Here the CDR3 DNA reads TGTGCCAGCAGTTCCTCGGGGTACGAGCAGTACTTC.

This chain joins TRBV9 and TRBJ2-5; tentative D call: TRBD2 (6 bases). The CDR3 consists of 13 residues. The germline V and J ends were trimmed by 4 bases and 1 base, with 8 bases remaining between them. CDR1 is SGDLS and CDR2 is YYNGEE in the germline V gene. The CDR3 nucleotides read TGTGCCAGCAGCAGGGACTTCCAAGAGACCCAGTACTTC. Translation gives CASSRDFQETQYF.

The genes are TRBV5-5 and TRBJ2-3; 10 nucleotides line up with TRBD2. The J segment lost 1 base and the V segment lost 5 bases, leaving 7 bases of the junction unmatched. CDR3 length: 16 amino acids. Germline loops: CDR1 SGHKS, CDR2 YYEKEE (reference sequence). The CDR3 DNA follows: TGTGCCAGCAGTTTAGCGGGGGGTACCGGCACAGATACGCAGTATTTT. Amino acids: CASSLAGGTGTDTQYF.

Many counts were recorded for this clonotype. The genes are TRBV19 and TRBJ1-1; 8 positions agree with TRBD1. Germline V gives CDR1 LNHDA, CDR2 SQIVND (reference sequence). This CDR3 region has 16 residues. With 3 bases clipped from V and 4 bases from J, the junction kept 10 bases outside the gene matches. In nucleotides, the CDR3 is TGTGCCAGTAGTATTGGGGACAGGATTCCTTTCACTGAAGCTTTCTTT. Amino acid sequence: CASSIGDRIPFTEAFF.

This clonotype was detected ten times or more. The V gene is TRBV6-2 or TRBV6-3, the J gene TRBJ2-1, with TRBD2 matching 9 bases. The V gene end was trimmed by 5 bases and the J gene end by 4 bases; junction bases not matched to a gene: 3. The CDR3 totals 14 residues. CDR1 MNHEY and CDR2 SVGEGT come from the germline V gene. CDR3 protein: CASSPSGNYNEQFF. CDR3 DNA: TGTGCCAGCAGTCCTAGCGGGAATTACAATGAGCAGTTCTTC.

This clonotype was recorded at least ten times. The chain has TRBV27 and TRBJ2-7; D not resolved. V lost 5 bases and J 0 bases, leaving 8 bases between the germline ends. There are 13 residues in the CDR3. CDR1 is MNHEY, CDR2 SMNVEV, per germline (reference sequence). The CDR3 DNA sequence: TGTGCCAGCAGTCTTTACAGCTCCTACGAGCAGTACTTC. Residues: CASSLYSSYEQYF.

This clonotype rates as medium-sized (0.01 to 0.1%). The rearrangement links TRBV25-1 to TRBJ1-6, with D uncertain. Trimming stripped 3 bases from V and 8 bases from J, with 20 bases between. Per the germline V gene, CDR1 is MGHDK and CDR2 is SYGVNS. The CDR3 is 17 amino acids. This chain's CDR3 is CASSDWRLEASDSPLHF. The CDR3 DNA reads TGTGCCAGCAGTGATTGGAGGTTGGAGGCCTCGGATTCACCCCTCCACTTT.

In this sample, this clonotype turned up many times. V and J are TRBV6-2 or TRBV6-3 and TRBJ2-7, with TRBD2 matching over 10 bases. The CDR3 is 15 residues long. Trimming at V came to 5 bases and at J to 1 base, leaving 5 bases not matched to a gene. Per the germline V gene, CDR1 is MNHEY and CDR2 is SVGEGT. The DNA for the CDR3 is TGTGCCAGCAGTCGACTAGCGGGCCTTTCCTACGAGCAGTACTTC. Translating it yields CASSRLAGLSYEQYF.

This clonotype was picked up many times. The chain carries TRBV6-2 or TRBV6-3 and TRBJ2-5, with TRBD1 as a possible D gene (6 bases). Trimming cost V 6 bases and J 1 base, with 15 bases left between them. The CDR3 is made up of 15 amino acids. Germline-derived CDR1 and CDR2 are MNHEY and SVGEGT. For the CDR3, the DNA is TGTGCCAGCAGGTCTGGGGGCGCAAGCCAAGAGACCCAGTACTTC. Protein: CASRSGGASQETQYF.

This clonotype came up many times. This chain uses TRBV2 with TRBJ1-1; D gene uncertain. Germline CDR1 SNHLY, CDR2 FYNNEI. The CDR3 is 13 amino acids. The germline V and J ends were trimmed by 6 bases and 2 bases, with 10 bases remaining between them. CDR3 in DNA: TGTGCCAGCAGCAGGACCTCTAACACTGAAGCTTTCTTT. Its protein product is CASSRTSNTEAFF. Full variable domain (rest looked up from reference TRBV2 and TRBJ1-1): EPEVTQTPSHQVTQMGQEVILRCVPISNHLYFYWYRQILGQKVEFLVSFYNNEISEKSEIFDDQFSVERPDGSNFTLKIRSTKLEDSAMYFCASSRTSNTEAFFGQGTRLTVV.

This clonotype showed up just a few times. Possible read error: a much larger clone is one base away. The chain recombines TRBV4-2 with TRBJ2-7; the match to TRBD1 covers 8 bases. The CDR3 covers 16 residues. The ends lost 3 bases at V and 0 bases at J; junction bases unmatched: 7. Germline V gene sequence: CDR1 LGHNA, CDR2 YNFKEQ. This chain's CDR3 is CASSHRQGTSSYEQYF. The CDR3 DNA sequence: TGTGCCAGCAGCCACCGACAGGGGACGAGCTCCTACGAGCAGTACTTC.

This clonotype is labeled medium-sized. V gene TRBV11-1 combines with J gene TRBJ2-1, with D hard to call. Germline CDR1 reads SGHAT; CDR2 reads FQDESV (reference sequence). Trimming took off 5 bases at V and 8 bases at J, with 7 bases between the two ends. This CDR3 contains 11 residues. This chain's CDR3 is CASSRAYEQFF. As DNA, the CDR3 is TGTGCCAGCAGCCGAGCATATGAGCAGTTCTTC.

By share, this clonotype counts as medium-sized. The genes are TRBV12-3 or TRBV12-4 and TRBJ2-2; D is undetermined. The CDR3 loop spans 14 amino acids. V shed 4 bases and J shed 4 bases, with 10 bases lying between them. DNA for the CDR3: TGTGCCAGCAGTTCCCATCAGGTCACCGGGGAGCTGTTTTTT. Its translation is CASSSHQVTGELFF.

There are many counts of this clonotype. The V and J genes are TRBV19 and TRBJ2-1; 8 bases are a match to TRBD2. The junction had 7 bases not matched to a gene; V was cut back by 3 bases and J by 0 bases. CDR3 length: 17 amino acids. Germline loops: CDR1 LNHDA, CDR2 SQIVND (reference sequence). CDR3 DNA sequence: TGTGCCAGTAGTATCAAGGTAGCGGGGAACTCCTACAATGAGCAGTTCTTC. This codes for CASSIKVAGNSYNEQFF.

This clonotype showed up just a few times. The chain joins TRBV20-1 to TRBJ1-1; D is undetermined. This CDR3 is 12 amino acids long. CDR1 DFQATT and CDR2 SNEGSKA come from the germline V gene (reference sequence). Trimming took off 3 bases at V and 3 bases at J, with 8 bases between the two ends. CDR3 residues: CSARVRDTEAFF. DNA for the CDR3: TGCAGTGCTAGGGTTCGCGACACTGAAGCTTTCTTT.